This TCR beta chain was retrieved from a study of technical replicates of blood from a handful of donors. This table comes from immunoSEQ multiplex PCR, and its TCRdb copy is limited to in-frame clones, with some not included. This table holds 50,000 to 70,000 clones, about 95% found once. With V trimmed by 3 bases and J by 2 bases, 8 bases remained unmatched. There are 16 residues in the CDR3. Germline V gene data show CDR1 as MGHDK and CDR2 as SYGVNS. The sequencing input was PBMCs. This chain uses TRBV25-1 with TRBJ1-2, with TRBD1 matching 8 bases. The sequence was obtained from a human donor in good health. Some clones in this sample may be carry-over from other donors' samples. DNA for the CDR3: TGTGCCAGCAGTGACCCTTCGGCAGGGGGCAACTATGGCTACACCTTC. This translates into CASSDPSAGGNYGYTF.